This T cell receptor (beta chain) was identified during a study of blood T cell repertoires in COVID-19. Study-wide context: Both acute and convalescent COVID-19 samples were obtained from the United States, Italy and Spain. Sources were T cells, B-cell-depleted T cells, or PBMCs; the material itself was cDNA or gDNA.

J lost 4 bases, V lost 8 bases, and 9 bases had no gene match. CDR3 length: 15 residues. Germline loops: CDR1 LNHDA, CDR2 SQIVND (reference sequence). Original handling: How many nucleated cells were present was estimated from reference gene primer amplification. The assay was immunoSEQ multiplex PCR, and TCRdb's table has in-frame clones only and misses some. Clone size and V and J calls were adopted from that table, with D and trimming inferred from the DNA. There are some 89,000 clones in the sample; 90% occur only once, and 1.5% to 2% lies in the top ten. The sequenced material came from peripheral blood. The V and J genes are TRBV19 and TRBJ2-5; 11 positions match TRBD2. The source is a man in his sixties with acute or convalescent COVID-19. In nucleotides, the CDR3 is TGTGCCAGTCGCTCCGGGACTAGCGGTCCAGAGACCCAGTACTTC. It is translated as CASRSGTSGPETQYF.